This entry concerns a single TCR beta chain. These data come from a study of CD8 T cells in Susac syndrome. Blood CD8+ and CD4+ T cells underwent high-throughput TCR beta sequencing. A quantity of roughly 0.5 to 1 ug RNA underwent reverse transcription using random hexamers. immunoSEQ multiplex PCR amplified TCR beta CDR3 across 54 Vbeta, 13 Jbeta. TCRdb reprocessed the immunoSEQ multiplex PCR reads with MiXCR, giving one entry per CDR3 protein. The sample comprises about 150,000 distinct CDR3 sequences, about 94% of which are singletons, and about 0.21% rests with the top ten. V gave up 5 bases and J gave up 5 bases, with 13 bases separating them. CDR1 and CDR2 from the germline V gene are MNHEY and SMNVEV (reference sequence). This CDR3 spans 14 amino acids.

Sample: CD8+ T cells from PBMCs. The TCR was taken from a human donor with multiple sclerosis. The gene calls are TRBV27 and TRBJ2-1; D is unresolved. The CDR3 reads CASSPPGLNNEQFF. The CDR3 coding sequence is TGTGCCAGCAGTCCCCCCGGTTTAAACAATGAGCAGTTCTTC.